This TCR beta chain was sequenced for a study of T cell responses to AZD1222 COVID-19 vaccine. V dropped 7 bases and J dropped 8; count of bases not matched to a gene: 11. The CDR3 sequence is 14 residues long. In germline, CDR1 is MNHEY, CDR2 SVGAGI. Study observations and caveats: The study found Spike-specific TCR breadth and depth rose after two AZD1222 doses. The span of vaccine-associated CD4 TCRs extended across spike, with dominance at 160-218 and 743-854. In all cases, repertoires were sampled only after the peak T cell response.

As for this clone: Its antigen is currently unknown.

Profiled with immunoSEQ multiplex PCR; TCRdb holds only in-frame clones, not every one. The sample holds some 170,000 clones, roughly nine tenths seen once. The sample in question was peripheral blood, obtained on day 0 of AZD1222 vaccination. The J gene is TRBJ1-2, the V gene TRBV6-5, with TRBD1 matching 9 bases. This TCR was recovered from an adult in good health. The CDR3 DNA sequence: TGTGCCAGCACCCCCGGACAGGGGAACGGGGGCTACACCTTC. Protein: CASTPGQGNGGYTF.